This T cell receptor beta chain was sequenced in a study of T-cell reconstitution after alpha-beta-depleted transplantation in children. Study-level points and caveats: Among T cells one year after transplant, newly produced cells accounted for most counts and diversity. Expanded clones from the graft, numbering several hundred, reportedly supplied alpha-beta T cells about two months after transplant. In some patients, recipient T cells and intrathymic progenitors surviving conditioning explained high day-60 diversity.

Note on this clonotype: Its target is unknown.

Germline CDR1 and CDR2: DFQATT and SNEGSKA (reference sequence). J gave up 7 bases and V 5 bases, and 9 bases lay outside the gene matches. This CDR3 is 15 amino acids long. Preparation of the TCRbeta library was carried out with unique molecular identifiers. TCRdb independently ran MiXCR on the PCR reads; one entry per CDR3 protein. The sample includes about a million distinct CDR3 sequences, about 29% seen only once; the top ten take about 28%. The sequenced sample was PBMCs, mostly from graft donor cells, obtained 360 days after TCRalphabeta/CD19-depleted stem cell transplant. The chain has TRBV20-1 and TRBJ2-3; 13 bases fit TRBD2. This sequence was found in a boy in the first two years of life who had a stem cell transplant for SCID, so the T cells may come from the graft donor. CDR3 coding DNA: TGCAGTGCTGAAACCCGGACTAGCGGGGGTTATACGCAGTATTTT. This translates into CSAETRTSGGYTQYF.